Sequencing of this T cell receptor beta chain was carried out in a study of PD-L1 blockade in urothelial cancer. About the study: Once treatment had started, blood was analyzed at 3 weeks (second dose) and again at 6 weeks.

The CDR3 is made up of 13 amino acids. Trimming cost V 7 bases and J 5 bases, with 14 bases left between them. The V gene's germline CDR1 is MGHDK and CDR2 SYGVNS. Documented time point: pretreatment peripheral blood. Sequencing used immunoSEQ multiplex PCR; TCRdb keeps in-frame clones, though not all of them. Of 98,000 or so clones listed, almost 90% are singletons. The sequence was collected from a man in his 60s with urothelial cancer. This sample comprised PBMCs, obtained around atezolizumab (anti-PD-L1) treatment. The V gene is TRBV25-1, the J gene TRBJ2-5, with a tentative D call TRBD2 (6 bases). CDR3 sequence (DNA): TGTGCCAGCACCCTAGGGAGGCAGGAGACCCAGTACTTC. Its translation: CASTLGRQETQYF.